There are a few counts of the clone carrying this TCR beta chain. V lost 0 bases and J 0 bases, leaving 6 bases between the germline ends. The germline gives CDR1 MNHEY, CDR2 SMNVEV (reference sequence). The CDR3 has 14 residues. TCRdb independently ran MiXCR on the 5' RACE reads; one entry per CDR3 protein. The table includes about 320,000 distinct CDR3 sequences, roughly an eighth detected once. The sample comes from a study of T-cell memory formation after mild COVID-19. The rearrangement uses TRBV27 and TRBJ2-7; either TRBD1 or TRBD2 may supply D (5 bases each). Sequenced: PBMCs or a T cell subset sorted from them (not recorded which). The sequence was collected from a man between 18 and 29 years old who had mild COVID-19 (a few samples of this study predate the infection). Cell type and time point are not known. CDR3 residues: CASSLSGASYEQYV. The CDR3, as DNA: TGTGCCAGCAGTTTATCCGGGGCCTCCTACGAGCAGTACGTC.